This T cell receptor (beta chain) stems from a study of cytomegalovirus exposure and HLA in healthy donors. Study context: Of several hundred genotyped donors, roughly 81% grouped in the Caucasian-associated ancestry cluster.

It was healthy bone marrow donors who served as donors. The PCR ran on 60 Vbeta and 13 Jbeta primers. The table came from immunoSEQ multiplex PCR; TCRdb's copy has only in-frame clones and leaves some out. The repertoire holds under 200,000 clones, with 60% to 85% as singletons. On this clone: Its antigen is not known.

General study findings and limits: Analyzed later, most CMV-associated TCR beta chains appeared HLA-restricted. In a later analysis, HLA-C alleles had the fewest associated TCRs, DRB1 alleles the most.

The CDR3 covers 20 residues. The V gene's germline CDR1 is SGDLS and CDR2 YYNGEE. V trimming: 0 bases; J trimming: 2 bases; junction bases outside the gene matches: 19. The sequencing input was PBMCs. This rearrangement joins TRBV9 to TRBJ2-7; 8 positions match TRBD2. The TCR was taken from a man between 40 and 49 years old in good health and CMV-seronegative. The CDR3, as DNA: TGTGCCAGCAGCGTAGCCTCGGTGGTAGCGGGGTTCCTGAGTCCCTACGAGCAGTACTTC. Residues: CASSVASVVAGFLSPYEQYF.